The present T cell receptor beta chain was sequenced within a study of blood T cell repertoires in COVID-19. This CDR3 spans 15 amino acids. Trimming left V 1 base short and J 5 bases short, with 14 bases between. From germline, CDR1 is MNHEY and CDR2 SVGAGI. In the original analysis: Amplifying reference gene primers gave estimates of nucleated cell counts. Here immunoSEQ multiplex PCR was the method, and the copy in TCRdb shows in-frame clones only, minus some. V and J calls and clone size are copied from that table; D and trimming were computed from the DNA. Seen here are fewer than 200,000 clones, approximately 90% observed once, and the top ten hold around 12%.

The genes are TRBV6-5 and TRBJ2-5, with a weak D call TRBD2 (6 bases). The sequenced sample consisted of peripheral blood. The origin of this receptor is a woman aged 70 to 79 with COVID-19, enrolled during active disease. The CDR3 nucleotides are TGTGCCAGCAGTTACTATCTAGCAGGAGGGGAGACCCAGTACTTC. Translated, it gives CASSYYLAGGETQYF.